A selection of T cell receptor beta chains follows, all from one sample in a study of blood T cell repertoires in COVID-19. Sequencing used immunoSEQ multiplex PCR; TCRdb keeps in-frame clones, though not all of them. The sample lists 55,000 or so clones; approximately 78% were seen once. The specimen sequenced was peripheral blood. These receptors all come from a human donor in a cohort sampled during active or convalescent COVID-19. The CDR3 runs from the conserved cysteine through the conserved F or W. The order of the fields is V gene, J gene, CDR3 protein.

TRBV6-4,TRBJ2-3,CASAQGDTDTQYF
TRBV9,TRBJ2-5,CASSPRPQGETQYF
TRBV6-5,TRBJ2-2,CASKSAGEVTGELFF
TRBV2,TRBJ2-7,CASSEGQGTSKQYF
TRBV9,TRBJ2-5,CASSVDGEETQYF
TRBV7-9,TRBJ1-5,CASSTTHRAIEPQHF
TRBV7-2,TRBJ1-2,CASSLVVQGNYGYTF
TRBV6-2/TRBV6-3,TRBJ2-5,CASSHGQDLQETQYF
TRBV19,TRBJ2-7,CASSMGAKDRQYF
TRBV9,TRBJ1-1,CASSGQRNTEAFF
TRBV10-3,TRBJ2-7,CAISGPEVAYEQYF
TRBV29-1,TRBJ1-2,CGGTGSDINYGYTF
TRBV6-2/TRBV6-3,TRBJ1-1,CASSLTGQGEAFF
TRBV19,TRBJ2-3,CASKVSSGTDTQYF
TRBV7-9,TRBJ1-1,CASSGWTGGEAFF
TRBV6-5,TRBJ1-5,CASRVQGNQPQHF
TRBV19,TRBJ2-1,CASSIGRQGGYNEQFF
TRBV19,TRBJ2-3,CASSKPGTSGTDTQYF
TRBV19,TRBJ1-4,CASSLGQWVEKLFF
TRBV19,TRBJ2-7,CASSIQGADYEQYF
TRBV27,TRBJ2-3,CASRGLAGSTDTQYF
TRBV9,TRBJ2-3,CASGSGGAPDTQYF
TRBV6-5,TRBJ1-2,CASRGTAPNYGYTF
TRBV7-2,TRBJ2-5,CASSFSSGTAAGTQYF
TRBV7-2,TRBJ1-2,CASSLGDSLYGYTF
TRBV12-3/TRBV12-4,TRBJ2-7,CASRSGSSYEQYF
TRBV4-3,TRBJ1-6,CASREVDAQGSPLHF
TRBV9,TRBJ2-1,CASSRTGGAYNEQFF
TRBV19,TRBJ1-2,CASSKGQNYGYTF
TRBV5-6,TRBJ2-5,CASSLADRGIRETQYF
TRBV6-5,TRBJ2-5,CASSFNRVQETQYF
TRBV9,TRBJ2-5,CASSVTAGGTQYF
TRBV19,TRBJ1-1,CASSLQEAEAFF
TRBV5-1,TRBJ2-7,CASSFRDSGTYEQYF
TRBV20-1,TRBJ2-6,CSASWQAASGANVLTF
TRBV1,TRBJ1-6,CTSSQDVPRQAGTPLHF
TRBV7-8,TRBJ2-1,CASSSRTSGVQQFF
TRBV12-5,TRBJ1-2,CASGLTAGADGYTF
TRBV28,TRBJ2-3,CASSPGTSGGLQGTQYF
TRBV5-1,TRBJ1-4,CASSLQGVETNEKLFF
TRBV10-2,TRBJ2-3,CASSGADTQYF
TRBV9,TRBJ2-5,CASSVGRVAGGQETQYF
TRBV9,TRBJ2-7,CASSVAGNRQNEQYF
TRBV5-1,TRBJ2-3,CASSLARGQGWDTQYF
TRBV27,TRBJ1-6,CASSLSDQVNSPLHF
TRBV6-2/TRBV6-3,TRBJ1-5,CASSTDRGSSNQPQHF
TRBV5-1,TRBJ2-3,CASSLLGQGSDTQYF
TRBV7-2,TRBJ2-7,CASSDGGPALRGEQYF
TRBV30,TRBJ1-2,CAWNRDQIYGYTF
TRBV7-3,TRBJ2-2,CASSSALGRGVAPGELFF
TRBV21-1,TRBJ2-5,CASSKGQGARETQYF
TRBV19,TRBJ1-1,CAIKDRVGGTEAFF
TRBV5-4,TRBJ1-2,CASSSYSYGYTF